These 5 T cell receptor beta chains came from one sample sequenced in a study of shared clonotypes between healthy human individuals. The assay was immunoSEQ multiplex PCR, and TCRdb's table has in-frame clones only and misses some. This sample has about 680,000 clones, with approximately 90% found just once. Terminally differentiated effector memory CD45RA+ cells were left out of the naive CD8 fraction, which was CD45RO-negative and positively selected for CCR7. What was sequenced was naive CD8+ T cells sorted from blood. Receptors originate from a man in his thirties or forties in good health.

The rearrangement joins TRBV30 to TRBJ1-6; tentatively, D is TRBD1 (5 bases). Germline-derived CDR1 and CDR2 are GTSNPN and SVGIG (reference sequence). Trimming shortened V by 4 bases and J by 5 bases, and 12 bases separated the two germline ends. The CDR3 extends over 14 amino acids. CDR3 amino acids: CAWNPGENNSPLHF. In DNA, the CDR3 is TGTGCCTGGAACCCGGGGGAGAATAATTCACCCCTCCACTTT.

The chain recombines TRBV25-1 with TRBJ2-1; no clear D. Germline assignment: CDR1 MGHDK and CDR2 SYGVNS. The CDR3 spans 12 residues. Trimming cost V 7 bases and J 10 bases, with 14 bases left between them. The CDR3 nucleotides read TGTGCCAGCACCTTGACCGCGGAGGAGCAGTTCTTC. Translated, it gives CASTLTAEEQFF.

The chain has TRBV27 and TRBJ2-5; D remains unclear. The CDR3 is made up of 13 amino acids. V lost 6 bases, J lost 5 bases, and 13 bases lay in between. Germline V lookup: CDR1 MNHEY, CDR2 SMNVEV (reference sequence). CDR3 residues: CASSRPGGETQYF. For the CDR3, the DNA is TGTGCCAGCAGCCGTCCAGGCGGCGAGACCCAGTACTTC.

The chain joins TRBV28 to TRBJ1-5, with 7 bases fitting TRBD1. Germline-derived CDR1 and CDR2 are MDHEN and SYDVKM. V was pared by 3 bases and J by 7 bases, with 6 bases of the junction left unmatched. The CDR3 spans 14 residues. The CDR3 sequence: CASSLLGGRQPQHF. DNA for the CDR3: TGTGCCAGCAGTTTGTTAGGGGGCCGGCAGCCCCAGCATTTT.

A few counts support this clone. The chain couples TRBV5-5 to TRBJ2-1; possible D gene TRBD2, 5 bases. CDR3 length: 12 residues. The V gene's germline CDR1 is SGHKS and CDR2 YYEKEE (reference sequence). V lost 4 bases, J lost 10 bases, and 12 bases lay in between. CDR3 nucleotide sequence: TGTGCCAGCAGCCTCGGACTGACGGAGCAGTTCTTC. Its translation is CASSLGLTEQFF.